This T cell receptor (beta chain) was documented in a study of CD8 T cells in Susac syndrome. V was shortened by 6 bases and J by 5 bases, with 6 bases between the two germline ends. This CDR3 contains 10 residues. Germline assignment: CDR1 SQVTM and CDR2 ANQGSEA. Negative isolation was applied to CD8+ and CD4+ T cells, and FACS enrichment was applied to TEMRA cells. With random hexamers, reverse transcription was performed on about 0.45 to 1 ug of RNA. Multiplex immunoSEQ PCR targeted 54 Vbeta and 13 Jbeta TCR beta segments. TCRdb called the immunoSEQ multiplex PCR reads again in MiXCR, with one record for every CDR3 protein. The sample has some 190,000 distinct CDR3 sequences; approximately 94% are singletons.

The TCR sequence derives from a human donor with Susac syndrome. The sample was CD4+ T cells from PBMCs. This chain uses TRBV29-1 with TRBJ2-3; tentative D call: TRBD1 (5 bases). The CDR3 coding sequence is TGCAGCGTAGGGGAAGATACGCAGTATTTT. The encoded protein is CSVGEDTQYF.